The clone carrying this T cell receptor beta chain was seen more than once but under ten times. Its antigen is still unknown. These data originate in a study of response to subunit inactivated influenza vaccine. General study results and limits: Seasonal influenza vaccination, on each occasion, was suggested by the authors to recruit few new T cells.

Via MiXCR, TCRdb re-called the RT-PCR reads, giving one row per CDR3 protein. The sample includes around 850,000 distinct CDR3 sequences, under 20% seen only once; the top ten take around 9.9%. The CDR3 length is 14 residues. Between the trimmed V and J ends, which lost 0 bases and 7 bases, there was a span of 10 bases. CDR1 and CDR2 (germline): MNHEY, SVGAGI. The material was PBMCs from blood, obtained about 5 days after vaccination. The origin of this receptor is a man aged 50 or older who received an inactivated influenza vaccine. This sequence joins TRBV6-5 and TRBJ2-1; a weak D match, TRBD1 (6 bases). The CDR3 region has the DNA TGTGCCAGCAGTTACTCGGTCAGGGGAAATGAGCAGTTCTTC. Its protein is CASSYSVRGNEQFF.